This entry is about one T cell receptor (beta chain). Its target is unknown. The entry originates in a study of cytomegalovirus exposure and HLA in healthy donors. Study context: Later, an analysis reported that the 95 to 150 validation repertoires had used the same platform as the roughly 720 first-cohort repertoires.

The table came from immunoSEQ multiplex PCR; TCRdb's copy has only in-frame clones and leaves some out. The table records more than 110,000 clones, around 93% of them present only once. Study-level results: Cytomegalovirus status was reportedly diagnosed by the classifier with high specificity and sensitivity.

The receptor comes from a man aged 18 to 30 in good health and CMV-seropositive. Sequenced: PBMCs.

The CDR3 loop reads CASSTIIGAGGNSPLHF. The CDR3 DNA sequence: TGTGCCAGTAGTACGATCATCGGAGCAGGGGGGAATTCACCCCTCCACTTT. The chain links TRBV19 to TRBJ1-6; TRBD1 matches at 7 bases. Trimming at V came to 4 bases and at J to 7 bases, leaving 13 bases not matched to a gene. This CDR3 comprises 17 residues. Germline V gene lookup returns CDR1 LNHDA and CDR2 SQIVND (reference sequence).